The entry below describes one TCR beta chain. This CDR3 is also generated by other DNA sequences in the sample. This record belongs to a study of shared clonotypes between healthy human individuals. The V gene lost 3 bases and the J gene lost 1 base, with 10 bases spanning the gap. The CDR3 length is 14 residues. Germline V lookup: CDR1 MNHEY, CDR2 SVGAGI. The table came from immunoSEQ multiplex PCR; TCRdb's copy has only in-frame clones and leaves some out. The sample holds more than 1.2 million clones, 98% to 99% seen once. Sequenced: naive CD4+ T cells sorted from blood. Subset in this sample: CD45RA+ positively selected. The TCR comes from a young man in good health. This sequence joins TRBV6-5 and TRBJ2-7; no clear D. CDR3 residues: CASSYGGQSYEQYF. CDR3 nucleotides: TGTGCCAGCAGTTATGGTGGGCAGTCCTACGAGCAGTACTTC.